The clone carrying this T cell receptor (beta chain) has a count of ten or more. This sample is drawn from a study of T-cell reconstitution after alpha-beta-depleted transplantation in children. This CDR3 is built from 17 residues. The V gene's germline CDR1 is MGHRA and CDR2 YSYEKL. Between the trimmed V and J ends, which lost 5 bases and 4 bases, there was a span of 21 bases. A library of TCRbeta sequences, prepared with unique molecular identifiers, was generated. TCRdb passed the PCR reads through MiXCR, listing each CDR3 protein once. Found here are roughly 280,000 distinct CDR3 sequences, 11% of them singletons; the top ten hold less than 25%.

This receptor was taken from a male patient aged 2-15 years who had a stem cell transplant for chronic granulomatous disease, so the T cells may come from the graft donor. The starting material was peripheral blood, obtained 180 days after TCRalphabeta/CD19-depleted stem cell transplant. The V gene is TRBV4-1, the J gene TRBJ2-1; D is perhaps TRBD2 (5 bases). CDR3 nucleotides: TGCGCCAGCAGCAATCGGCGGGCCGGTTCGGGGTACAATGAGCAGTTCTTC. Its protein is CASSNRRAGSGYNEQFF.